The clone carrying this T cell receptor beta chain was seen at least ten times. Its cognate antigen is unknown. The CDR3 loop spans 15 amino acids. V was trimmed by 2 bases and J by 1 base, leaving 10 bases between them. Looked up from germline, CDR1 is KGHDR and CDR2 is SFDVKD. These data come from a study of T-cell reconstitution after alpha-beta-depleted transplantation in children. Using unique molecular identifiers, the investigators prepared the TCRbeta library. One entry per CDR3 protein results from TCRdb running MiXCR on the PCR reads. The table lists hundreds of thousands of distinct CDR3 sequences, 13% of them singletons. Study findings and constraints: By about two months after transplant, alpha-beta T cells reportedly arose from several hundred graft clones that had expanded. Several patients had high TCRbeta diversity at day 60; it came from surviving recipient T cells and thymic progenitors. The authors attributed T-cell counts and diversity one year after transplant mostly to newly produced T cells.

This chain links TRBV24-1 with TRBJ2-5, with a weak D call TRBD1 (6 bases). The sequence was collected from a girl aged 2 to 9 with congenital amegakaryocytic thrombocytopenia, due to receive a stem cell transplant. Sequencing was performed on PBMCs, taken before TCRalphabeta/CD19-depleted stem cell transplant. CDR3 sequence (DNA): TGTGCCACCAGTGATTCTCAGGGGTCCCAAGAGACCCAGTACTTC. Amino acid sequence: CATSDSQGSQETQYF.